Each of the 15 T cell receptor beta chains below was sequenced from the same sample in a study of T cells in Graves' hyperthyroidism and ophthalmopathy. Authors of the study amplified TCR beta CDR3 regions from RNA transcripts. RT-PCR in the first round (using the HTBI primer set) targeted the TCR CDR3. MiXCR, applied by TCRdb to the multiplex PCR reads, yields one record per CDR3 protein. This table has 600,000 to 800,000 distinct CDR3 sequences, 30% to 40% appearing once. Sequencing was carried out using blood. These receptor sequences come from a woman aged 40 to 50 with Graves' hyperthyroidism.

This clonotype was counted at least ten times. V gene TRBV5-5 combines with J gene TRBJ2-6; 8 bases are a match to TRBD1. After removal of 4 bases from V and 0 bases from J, the junction contained 9 bases not matched to a gene. CDR3 length: 18 residues. CDR1 SGHKS and CDR2 YYEKEE come from the germline V gene (reference sequence). CDR3 sequence: CASSETGTGRSGANVLTF. In DNA form, the CDR3 reads TGTGCCAGCAGCGAGACCGGGACAGGCCGCTCTGGGGCCAACGTCCTGACTTTC. Supplemented by reference TRBV5-5 and TRBJ2-6, the full variable domain reads DAGVTQSPTHLIKTRGQQVTLRCSPISGHKSVSWYQQVLGQGPQFIFQYYEKEERGRGNFPDRFSARQFPNYSSELNVNALLLGDSALYLCASSETGTGRSGANVLTFGAGSRLTVL.

This clonotype appeared many times. The chain has TRBV7-9 and TRBJ1-2; D is unresolved. Looked up from germline, CDR1 is SEHNR and CDR2 is FQNEAQ (reference sequence). V shed 1 base and J shed 8 bases, with 11 bases lying between them. The CDR3 extends over 13 amino acids. This CDR3 reads CASSLGGNHGYTF. The CDR3 DNA reads TGTGCCAGCAGCTTAGGAGGGAATCACGGCTACACCTTC.

Only a few counts were recorded for this clonotype. The genes are TRBV20-1 and TRBJ1-2; D unclear. Germline CDR1 and CDR2: DFQATT and SNEGSKA (reference sequence). V gave up 5 bases and J gave up 3 bases, with 13 bases separating them. This CDR3 has 13 residues. The DNA of the CDR3 is TGCAGTGCTCTGAATCGTGAGGACTATGGCTACACCTTC. Protein sequence: CSALNREDYGYTF.

The chain has TRBV25-1 and TRBJ1-5; D possibly corresponds to TRBD1 (6 bases). CDR1 is MGHDK, CDR2 SYGVNS, per germline. V was clipped by 8 bases and J by 4 bases, with 9 bases between them. The CDR3 loop spans 12 amino acids. The CDR3 loop reads CASGQPNQPQHF. The DNA for the CDR3 is TGTGCCAGCGGACAGCCGAATCAGCCCCAGCATTTT.

This clonotype turned up a few times. A much larger clone differs from this one at a single base, so this may be a read error. J is TRBJ2-5 and V is TRBV29-1; perhaps TRBD1 as D (5 bases). Germline CDR1 is SQVTM and CDR2 is ANQGSEA. Trimming pared 4 bases from V and 3 bases from J, leaving 6 bases between. The CDR3 runs to 11 residues. The DNA for the CDR3 is TGCAGCGTTGCCAGGGAAGAGACCCAGTACTTC. This translates into CSVAREETQYF.

This clonotype was recorded a few times. The chain couples TRBV19 to TRBJ2-7; D might be TRBD2 (5 bases). The CDR3 runs to 16 residues. Trimming stripped 3 bases from V and 1 base from J, with 16 bases between. Germline V CDR1 and CDR2: LNHDA, SQIVND (reference sequence). In DNA form, the CDR3 reads TGTGCCAGTAGTATGAGGAGCGGCCGTCTTTCCTACGAGCAGTACTTC. Its protein is CASSMRSGRLSYEQYF.

This clonotype was picked up many times. The chain has TRBV2 and TRBJ2-5, with D unclear. Germline V gives CDR1 SNHLY, CDR2 FYNNEI. V lost 11 bases and J 5 bases, leaving 21 bases between the germline ends. The CDR3 spans 14 residues. The CDR3 coding sequence is TGTGCCCACGACTTAGGGCCCCAATGGGAGACCCAGTACTTC. Its protein is CAHDLGPQWETQYF.

The chain recombines TRBV2 with TRBJ1-1; perhaps TRBD1 as D (5 bases). The CDR3 runs to 13 residues. With 4 bases removed from V and 9 bases from J, the gap between germline ends came to 15 bases. Germline CDR1 SNHLY, CDR2 FYNNEI. Here the CDR3 DNA reads TGTGCCAGCAGTGGACCCGGGGCCGACCAAGCTTTCTTT. Its translation is CASSGPGADQAFF.

The table lists this clonotype with a count of one. The V gene is TRBV7-6, the J gene TRBJ2-3; D is possibly TRBD2 (6 bases). The CDR3 spans 15 residues. Trimming shortened V by 1 base and J by 2 bases, and 10 bases separated the two germline ends. The V gene's germline CDR1 is SGHVS and CDR2 FNYEAQ. Here the CDR3 reads CASSLGGLNTDTQYF. The CDR3 DNA sequence: TGTGCCAGCAGCTTAGGGGGACTGAACACAGATACGCAGTATTTT.

The table lists this clonotype with a few counts. V usage is TRBV7-9 and J usage is TRBJ1-1; D unclear. This CDR3 region has 16 residues. CDR1 is SEHNR, CDR2 FQNEAQ, per germline (reference sequence). Trimming removed 3 bases from V and 4 bases from J, with 18 bases in between. DNA for the CDR3: TGTGCCAGCAGCTTGGGTTATGATGGTCCTATCACTGAAGCTTTCTTT. Translated: CASSLGYDGPITEAFF. Complete variable domain (other parts from reference TRBV7-9 and TRBJ1-1): DTGVSQNPRHKITKRGQNVTFRCDPISEHNRLYWYRQTLGQGPEFLTYFQNEAQLEKSRLLSDRFSAERPKGSFSTLEIQRTEQGDSAMYLCASSLGYDGPITEAFFGQGTRLTVV.

J is TRBJ2-2 and V is TRBV15, with 10 bases aligning to TRBD2. Germline V gene lookup returns CDR1 LNHNV and CDR2 YYDKDF (reference sequence). V trimming: 6 bases; J trimming: 6 bases; junction bases outside the gene matches: 13. The CDR3 runs 17 residues. CDR3: CATRNLAGARGSGELFF. CDR3 bases: TGTGCCACCAGAAACCTAGCGGGAGCAAGAGGATCCGGGGAGCTGTTTTTT. Variable domain in full (rest from reference TRBV15 and TRBJ2-2): DAMVIQNPRYQVTQFGKPVTLSCSQTLNHNVMYWYQQKSSQAPKLLFHYYDKDFNNEADTPDNFQSRRPNTSFCFLDIRSPGLGDTAMYLCATRNLAGARGSGELFFGEGSRLTVL.

This clonotype was observed many times. The chain couples TRBV7-9 to TRBJ2-7; 11 bases line up with TRBD1. Germline V gene data show CDR1 as SEHNR and CDR2 as FQNEAQ (reference sequence). V shed 2 bases, J shed 2 bases, and the junction held 2 bases outside the gene matches. This CDR3 region has 15 residues. CDR3 loop: CASSLTDRGPYEQYF. In nucleotides, the CDR3 is TGTGCCAGCAGCTTAACGGACAGGGGGCCCTACGAGCAGTACTTC.

The J gene is TRBJ2-3, the V gene TRBV11-2; D not certain. Trimming took 5 bases from V and 7 from J, leaving 7 bases between them. The CDR3 contains 11 residues. The germline V gene encodes CDR1 SGHAT and CDR2 FQNNGV. CDR3 nucleotides: TGTGCCAGCAGCAACACCCATACGCAGTATTTT. This encodes CASSNTHTQYF. The variable domain in full, completed from reference TRBV11-2 and TRBJ2-3, reads EAGVAQSPRYKIIEKRQSVAFWCNPISGHATLYWYQQILGQGPKLLIQFQNNGVVDDSQLPKDRFSAERLKGVDSTLKIQPAKLEDSAVYLCASSNTHTQYFGPGTRLTVL.

This clonotype was counted at least ten times. CDR3 residues: CASSLGVYGYTF. CDR3 DNA: TGTGCCAGCAGCTTAGGAGTTTACGGCTACACCTTC. The chain employs TRBV7-9 and TRBJ1-2; D unclear. The CDR3 extends over 12 amino acids. Between the trimmed V and J ends, which lost 1 base and 8 bases, there was a span of 8 bases. Germline assignment: CDR1 SEHNR and CDR2 FQNEAQ (reference sequence).

The genes are TRBV5-1 and TRBJ2-2, with 8 bases matching TRBD2. The germline gives CDR1 SGHRS, CDR2 YFSETQ. The CDR3 is made up of 16 amino acids. Trimming at V came to 1 base and at J to 7 bases, leaving 9 bases not matched to a gene. DNA for the CDR3: TGCGCCAGCAGCTTGCGATCTAGCGGGTGTGGCGGGGAGCTGTTTTTT. Amino acid sequence: CASSLRSSGCGGELFF.